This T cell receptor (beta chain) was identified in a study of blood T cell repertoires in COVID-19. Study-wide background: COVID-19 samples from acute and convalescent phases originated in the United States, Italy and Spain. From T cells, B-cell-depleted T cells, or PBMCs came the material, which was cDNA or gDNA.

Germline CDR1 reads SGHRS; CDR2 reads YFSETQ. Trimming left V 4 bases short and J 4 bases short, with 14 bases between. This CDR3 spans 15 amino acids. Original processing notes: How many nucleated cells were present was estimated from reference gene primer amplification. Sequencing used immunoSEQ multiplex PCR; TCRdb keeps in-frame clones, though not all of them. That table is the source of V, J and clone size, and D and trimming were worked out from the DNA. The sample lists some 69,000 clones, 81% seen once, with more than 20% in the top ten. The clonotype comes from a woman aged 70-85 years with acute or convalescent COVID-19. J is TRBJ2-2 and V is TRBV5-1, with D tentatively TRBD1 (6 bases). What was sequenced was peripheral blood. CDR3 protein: CASSPGTSGTGELFF. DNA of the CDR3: TGCGCCAGCAGCCCAGGGACATCGGGCACCGGGGAGCTGTTTTTT.